This TCR beta chain originates from a study of monozygotic twins with inflammatory bowel disease. General study findings and limits: In these data, no single strong IBD-associated signal or clonotype received support.

cDNA was made in eight separate reactions per sample. Each UMI, carrying a 6-nucleotide sample barcode, came from template switching. TCRdb re-analyzed the 5' RACE reads; it lists each CDR3 protein once, without DNA. The table lists approximately 380,000 distinct CDR3 sequences, with just over 2.5% in the top ten. The CDR3 sequence is 12 residues long. Per germline, CDR1 SGHTA and CDR2 FQGNSA. As regards this clonotype: Its specificity is not known.

Blood samples measuring more than 2 ml were taken per donor. Input material: blood. The sequence derives from a human donor with ulcerative colitis or Crohn's disease, or a healthy co-twin of an affected twin (not recorded which). The chain has TRBV7-2 and TRBJ2-7; the D gene TCRdb calls, TRBD2, cannot be checked with no DNA. CDR3 amino acids: CASSVGRGEQYF.